This paragraph covers one T cell receptor beta chain sequence. No antigen is known for it. This entry is derived from a study of shared clonotypes between healthy human individuals. Study overall: Samples came from two female and a few male donors aged 18 to 49.

The sorted-subset replicate PCRs were given around 200 ng DNA, which is about 29,000 T cell genomes. Per the original data handling: With immunoSEQ giving junction-only sequences and no quality scores, filtering differed. Profiled with immunoSEQ multiplex PCR; TCRdb holds only in-frame clones, not every one. V and J calls and clone size follow that table, whereas D and trimming were derived from the DNA. Of about 2.1 million clones listed, around 93% are singletons. Study-level points and caveats: Depth was large, yet rarefaction showed that sorted-subset sequencing was incomplete.

The naive CD8 fraction comprised CD45RO-negative cells positively selected for CCR7 and excluded terminally differentiated effector memory CD45RA+ cells. The origin of this receptor is a young man in good health. Some clones in this sample may be carry-over from other donors' samples. Sequencing input: naive CD8+ T cells from PBMCs.

The CDR3 nucleotides read TGTGCCCATTTGGGAGGACAGAGCTACGAGCAGTACTTC. This encodes CAHLGGQSYEQYF. The V call is TRBV2, the J call TRBJ2-7, with D perhaps given as TRBD1 or TRBD2 (6 bases each). Trimming pared 11 bases from V and 3 bases from J, leaving 17 bases between. The CDR3 extends over 13 amino acids. Germline values: CDR1 SNHLY, CDR2 FYNNEI. The full variable domain, completed using reference TRBV2 and TRBJ2-7, is EPEVTQTPSHQVTQMGQEVILRCVPISNHLYFYWYRQILGQKVEFLVSFYNNEISEKSEIFDDQFSVERPDGSNFTLKIRSTKLEDSAMYFCAHLGGQSYEQYFGPGTRLTVT.